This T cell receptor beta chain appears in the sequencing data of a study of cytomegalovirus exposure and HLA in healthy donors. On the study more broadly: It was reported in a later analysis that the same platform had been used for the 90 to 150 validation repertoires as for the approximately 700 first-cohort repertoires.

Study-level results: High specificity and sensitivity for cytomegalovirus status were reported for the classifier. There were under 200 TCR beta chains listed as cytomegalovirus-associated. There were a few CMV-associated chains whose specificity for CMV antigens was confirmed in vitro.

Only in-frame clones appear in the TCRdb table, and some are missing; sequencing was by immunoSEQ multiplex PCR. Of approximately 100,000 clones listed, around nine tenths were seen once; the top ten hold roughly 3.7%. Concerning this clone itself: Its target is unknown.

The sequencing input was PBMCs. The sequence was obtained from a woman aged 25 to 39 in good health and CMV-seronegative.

The chain's CDR3 is CASRILGQGTTGELFF. CDR3 sequence (DNA): TGTGCCAGTAGGATCTTAGGACAGGGAACCACCGGGGAGCTGTTTTTT. The chain uses TRBV19 and TRBJ2-2, with 8 bases identical to TRBD1. The CDR3 spans 16 residues. The V gene's germline CDR1 is LNHDA and CDR2 SQIVND (reference sequence). V was pared by 6 bases and J by 4 bases, with 10 bases of the junction left unmatched.